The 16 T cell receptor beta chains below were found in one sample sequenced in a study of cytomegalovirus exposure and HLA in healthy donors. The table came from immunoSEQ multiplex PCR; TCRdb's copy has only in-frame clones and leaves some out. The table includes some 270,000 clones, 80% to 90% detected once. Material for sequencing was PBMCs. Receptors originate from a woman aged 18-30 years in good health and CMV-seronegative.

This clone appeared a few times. The CDR3 bases are TGCGCCAGCAGCTTGGAAGCAGGGCGAAGGTATGGCTACACCTTC. Translation: CASSLEAGRRYGYTF. The chain combines TRBV5-1 with TRBJ1-2; D is perhaps TRBD1 (5 bases). Germline CDR1 is SGHRS and CDR2 is YFSETQ. The CDR3 contains 15 residues. V gave up 0 bases and J gave up 5 bases, with 14 bases separating them.

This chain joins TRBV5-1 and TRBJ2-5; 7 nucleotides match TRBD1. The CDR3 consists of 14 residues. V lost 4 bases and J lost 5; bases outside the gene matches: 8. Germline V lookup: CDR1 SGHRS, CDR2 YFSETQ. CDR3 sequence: CASSPQGSGETQYF. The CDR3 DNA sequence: TGCGCCAGCAGCCCACAGGGGTCGGGGGAGACCCAGTACTTC.

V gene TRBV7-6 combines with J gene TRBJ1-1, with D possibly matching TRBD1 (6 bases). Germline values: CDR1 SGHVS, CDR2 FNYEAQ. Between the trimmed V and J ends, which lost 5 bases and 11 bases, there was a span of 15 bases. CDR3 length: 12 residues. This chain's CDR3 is CASSAWTVDAFF. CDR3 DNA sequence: TGTGCCAGCAGCGCCTGGACAGTTGACGCTTTCTTT.

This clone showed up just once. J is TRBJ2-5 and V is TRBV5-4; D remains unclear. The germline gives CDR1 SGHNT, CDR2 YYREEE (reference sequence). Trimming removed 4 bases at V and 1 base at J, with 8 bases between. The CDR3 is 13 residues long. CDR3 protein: CASSVTTQETQYF. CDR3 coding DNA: TGTGCCAGCAGCGTGACAACCCAAGAGACCCAGTACTTC.

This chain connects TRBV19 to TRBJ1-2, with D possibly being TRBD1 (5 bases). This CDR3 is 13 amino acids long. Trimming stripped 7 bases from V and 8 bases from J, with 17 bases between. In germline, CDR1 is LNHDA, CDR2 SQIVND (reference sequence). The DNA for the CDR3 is TGTGCCAGTACCCAAGGGGAGGGCGGCGGCTACACCTTC. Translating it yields CASTQGEGGGYTF.

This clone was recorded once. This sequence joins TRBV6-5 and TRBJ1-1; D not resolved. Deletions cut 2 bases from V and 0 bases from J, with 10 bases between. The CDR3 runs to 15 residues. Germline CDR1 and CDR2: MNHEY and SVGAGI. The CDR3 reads CASSYMRGLNTEAFF. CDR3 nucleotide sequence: TGTGCCAGCAGTTACATGCGGGGATTGAACACTGAAGCTTTCTTT.

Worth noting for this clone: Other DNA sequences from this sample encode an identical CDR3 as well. The CDR3 DNA sequence: TGCAGCGTTCAACAGGCGAACACCGGGGAGCTGTTTTTT. Its protein product is CSVQQANTGELFF. J is TRBJ2-2 and V is TRBV29-1, with D possibly TRBD1 on 5 matching bases. Trimming cost V 5 bases and J 0 bases, with 7 bases left between them. Per germline, CDR1 SQVTM and CDR2 ANQGSEA. CDR3 length: 13 amino acids.

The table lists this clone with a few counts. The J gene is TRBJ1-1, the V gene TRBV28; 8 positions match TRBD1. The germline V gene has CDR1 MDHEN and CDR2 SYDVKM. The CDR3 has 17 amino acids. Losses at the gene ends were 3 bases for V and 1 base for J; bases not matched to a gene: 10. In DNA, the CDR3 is TGTGCCAGCAGTTTCCACCCGAAGGACAGGGAGAACACTGAAGCTTTCTTT. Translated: CASSFHPKDRENTEAFF.

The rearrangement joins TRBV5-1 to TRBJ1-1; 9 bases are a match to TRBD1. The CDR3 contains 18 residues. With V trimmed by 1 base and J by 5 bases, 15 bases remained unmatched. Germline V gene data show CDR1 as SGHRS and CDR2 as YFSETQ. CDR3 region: CASSLYSVTFDRGTEAFF. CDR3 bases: TGCGCCAGCAGCTTGTACTCCGTCACCTTTGACAGGGGGACTGAAGCTTTCTTT.

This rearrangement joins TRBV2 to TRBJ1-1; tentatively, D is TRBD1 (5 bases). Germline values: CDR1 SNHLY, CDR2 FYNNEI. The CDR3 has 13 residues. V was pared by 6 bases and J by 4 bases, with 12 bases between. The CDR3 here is CASSGGFGTEAFF. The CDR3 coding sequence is TGTGCCAGCAGCGGGGGTTTTGGCACTGAAGCTTTCTTT.

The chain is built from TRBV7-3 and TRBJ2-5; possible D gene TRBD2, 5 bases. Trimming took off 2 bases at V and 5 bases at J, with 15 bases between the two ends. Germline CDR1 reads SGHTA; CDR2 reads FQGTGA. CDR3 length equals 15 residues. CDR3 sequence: CASSLSLGEGETQYF. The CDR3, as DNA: TGTGCCAGCAGCTTATCCCTCGGGGAAGGGGAGACCCAGTACTTC.

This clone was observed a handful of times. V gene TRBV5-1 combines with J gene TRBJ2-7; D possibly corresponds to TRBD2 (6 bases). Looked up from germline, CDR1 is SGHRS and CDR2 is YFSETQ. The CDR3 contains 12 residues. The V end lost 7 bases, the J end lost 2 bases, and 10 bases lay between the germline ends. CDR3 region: CASGLQPYEQYF. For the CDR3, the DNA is TGCGCCAGCGGACTACAGCCCTACGAGCAGTACTTC.

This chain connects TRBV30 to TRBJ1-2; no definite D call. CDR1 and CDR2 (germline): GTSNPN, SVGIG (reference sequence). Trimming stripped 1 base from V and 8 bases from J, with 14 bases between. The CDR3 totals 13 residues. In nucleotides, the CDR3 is TGTGCCTGGAGTGATTCGGACTGGGAAGGCTACACCTTC. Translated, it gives CAWSDSDWEGYTF. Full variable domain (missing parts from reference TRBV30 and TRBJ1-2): SQTIHQWPATLVQPVGSPLSLECTVEGTSNPNLYWYRQAAGRGLQLLFYSVGIGQISSEVPQNLSASRPQDRQFILSSKKLLLSDSGFYLCAWSDSDWEGYTFGSGTRLTVV.

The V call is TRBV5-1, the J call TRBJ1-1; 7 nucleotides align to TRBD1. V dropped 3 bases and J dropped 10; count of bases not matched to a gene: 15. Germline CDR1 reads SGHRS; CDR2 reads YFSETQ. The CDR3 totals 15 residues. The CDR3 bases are TGCGCCAGCAGCTCCCTGGACCAGGGGGGTTTAGGAGCTTTCTTT. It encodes CASSSLDQGGLGAFF.

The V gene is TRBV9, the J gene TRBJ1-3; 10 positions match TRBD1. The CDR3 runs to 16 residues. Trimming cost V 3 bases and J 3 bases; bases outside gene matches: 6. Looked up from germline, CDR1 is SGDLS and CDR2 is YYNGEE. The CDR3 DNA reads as TGTGCCAGCAGCGCTCCGGGACAGGGGTATGGAAACACCATATATTTT. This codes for CASSAPGQGYGNTIYF.

CDR3 DNA: TGTGCCAGCAGCTTGGCCCCTAGCGGGAATGCAGAGCAGTACTTC. Translated: CASSLAPSGNAEQYF. J is TRBJ2-7 and V is TRBV5-4, with TRBD2 matching over 9 bases. This CDR3 is 15 amino acids long. The V gene end was trimmed by 0 bases and the J gene end by 7 bases; junction bases not matched to a gene: 8. CDR1 SGHNT and CDR2 YYREEE come from the germline V gene (reference sequence).